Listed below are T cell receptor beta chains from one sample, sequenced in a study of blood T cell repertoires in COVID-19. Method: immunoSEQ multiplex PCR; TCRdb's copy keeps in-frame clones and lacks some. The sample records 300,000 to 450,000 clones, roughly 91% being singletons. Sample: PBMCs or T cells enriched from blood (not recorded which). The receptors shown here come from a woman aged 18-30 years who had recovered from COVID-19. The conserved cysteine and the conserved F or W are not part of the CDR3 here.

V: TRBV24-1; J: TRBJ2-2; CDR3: ATSGHANTGELF
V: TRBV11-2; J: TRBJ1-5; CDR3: ASSLQGFNQPQH
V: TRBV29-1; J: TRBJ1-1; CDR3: SVGHYRGQLPMNTEAF
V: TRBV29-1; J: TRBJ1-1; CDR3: SARGQLNTEAF
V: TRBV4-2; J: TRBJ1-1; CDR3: ASSQELTTEAF
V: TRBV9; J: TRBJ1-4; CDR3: ASSAELTTNEKLF
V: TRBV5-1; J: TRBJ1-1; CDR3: ASSLEDSYFMNTEAF
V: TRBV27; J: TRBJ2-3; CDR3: ASSSSGASTDTQY
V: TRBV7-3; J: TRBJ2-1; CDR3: ASSPTSGERGEQF
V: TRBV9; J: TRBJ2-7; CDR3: ASSVGPGLYEQY
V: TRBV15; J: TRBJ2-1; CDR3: ATSSDRGPNNEQF
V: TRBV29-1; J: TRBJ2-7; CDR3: SVEVSGQGASYEQY
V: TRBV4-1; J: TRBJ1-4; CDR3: ASSHGGQGNEKLF
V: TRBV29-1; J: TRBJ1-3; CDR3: SVEDRGNTIY
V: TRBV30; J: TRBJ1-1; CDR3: ALKGGKYTEAF
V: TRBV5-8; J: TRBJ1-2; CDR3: ASSKTGLRRPANYGYT
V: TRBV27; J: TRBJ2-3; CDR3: ASSFFGGERDTQY
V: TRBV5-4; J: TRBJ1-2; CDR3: ASSLDTSYGYT
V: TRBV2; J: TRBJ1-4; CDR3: ASSHAVTTNEKLF
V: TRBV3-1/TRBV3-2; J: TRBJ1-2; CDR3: ASSQEGRYGYT
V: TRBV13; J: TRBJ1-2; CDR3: ASSGGTLNGYT
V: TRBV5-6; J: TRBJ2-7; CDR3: ASSLSGPGVSSYEQY
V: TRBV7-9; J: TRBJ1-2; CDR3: ASSSTPDNRGYT
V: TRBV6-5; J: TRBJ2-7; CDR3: ASSRQGNEQY
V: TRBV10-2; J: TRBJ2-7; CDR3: ASRAGQPYEQY
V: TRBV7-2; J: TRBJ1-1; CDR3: ASSLPQGGTSEAF
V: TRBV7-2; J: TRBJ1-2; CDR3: ASSLKKPLYYGYT
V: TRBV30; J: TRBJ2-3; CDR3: AWSPRQGATDTQY
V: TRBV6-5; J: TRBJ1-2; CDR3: ASKGGPYGYT
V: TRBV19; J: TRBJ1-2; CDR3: ASSTYGVHYGYT
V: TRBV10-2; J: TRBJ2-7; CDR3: ATALSGGTSYEQY
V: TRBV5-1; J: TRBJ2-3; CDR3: ASSLAPGDTQY
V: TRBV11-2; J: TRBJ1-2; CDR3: ATQQGAGYT
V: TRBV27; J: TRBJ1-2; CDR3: ASSPYLGQGFLDYGYT
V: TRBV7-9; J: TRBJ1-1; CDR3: ASSPRRVDTEAF
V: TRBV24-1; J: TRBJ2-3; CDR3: ATSDPIAGRSTDTQY
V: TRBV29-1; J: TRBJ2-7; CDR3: SVVRGTGFNEQY
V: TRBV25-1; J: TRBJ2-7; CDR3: ASRGYEQY
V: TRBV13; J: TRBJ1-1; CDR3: ASSFQGGGTEAF
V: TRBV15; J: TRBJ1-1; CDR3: ATSRVGQLNTEAF
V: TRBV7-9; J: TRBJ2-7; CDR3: ASSLVGGPSSYEQY
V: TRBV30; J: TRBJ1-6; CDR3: AWSEGQGDSPLH
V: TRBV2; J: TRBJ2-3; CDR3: ASSNSGGHTDTQY
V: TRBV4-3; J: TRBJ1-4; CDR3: ASSRRQQSAEKLF
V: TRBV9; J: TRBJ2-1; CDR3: ASSVLEQGASSYNEQF
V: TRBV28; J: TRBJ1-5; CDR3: ASSRLDRDDQPQH
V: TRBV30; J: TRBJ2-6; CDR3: AWSKGSGANVLT
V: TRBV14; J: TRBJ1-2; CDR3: ASSSSGQLAFNYGYT
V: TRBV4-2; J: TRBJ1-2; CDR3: ASSQKGAGGYT
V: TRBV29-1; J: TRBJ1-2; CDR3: SVRTGSSYGYT
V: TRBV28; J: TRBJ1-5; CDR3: ASSFSFGQGALQPQH
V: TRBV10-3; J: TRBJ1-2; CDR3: AISEPMDSREGYT